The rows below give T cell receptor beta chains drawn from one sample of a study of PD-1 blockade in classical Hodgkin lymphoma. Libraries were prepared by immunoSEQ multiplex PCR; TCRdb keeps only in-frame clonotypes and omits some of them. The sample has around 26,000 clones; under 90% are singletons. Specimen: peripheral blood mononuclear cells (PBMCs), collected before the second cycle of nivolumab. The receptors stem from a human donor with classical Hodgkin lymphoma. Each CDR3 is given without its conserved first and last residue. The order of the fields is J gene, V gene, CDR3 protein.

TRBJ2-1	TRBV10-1	ASSGGPYNEQF
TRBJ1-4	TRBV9	ASSPGTGAEKLF
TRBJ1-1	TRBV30	AWSALTPNTEAF
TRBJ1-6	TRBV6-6	ASRARAGVNSPLH
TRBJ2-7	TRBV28	ASSLDVAPYEQY
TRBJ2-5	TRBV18	ASSPPGTPETQY
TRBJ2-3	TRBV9	ASSVDWRGATYRTDTQY
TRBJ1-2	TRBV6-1	ASSEGGAYGYT
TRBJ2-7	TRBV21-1	ASSKVGLAIHYEQY
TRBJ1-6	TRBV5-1	ASSLVSETRKWNSPLH
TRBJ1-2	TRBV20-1	SAHGYT
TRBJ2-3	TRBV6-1	ASTPGRGTDTQY
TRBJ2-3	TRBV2	ASGYSTDTQY
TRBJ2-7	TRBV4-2	ASSLQEGTGSYEQY
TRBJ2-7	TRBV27	ASSQHQWTVSTRYEQY
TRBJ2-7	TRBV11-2	ASSLDMSGASYEQY
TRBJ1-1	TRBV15	ATSRASSLNTEAF
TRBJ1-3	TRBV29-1	SVQMNSETSGNTIY
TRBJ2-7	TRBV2	ASSDGLGQGASYEQY
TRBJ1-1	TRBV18	ASSPPQAEAF